A selection of T cell receptor beta chains follows, all from one sample in a study of cytomegalovirus exposure and HLA in healthy donors. TCRdb's copy holds only in-frame clones and misses some; the assay was immunoSEQ multiplex PCR. Of about 60,000 clones listed, almost 97% are singletons. The sequenced material came from PBMCs. These receptors were taken from a woman younger than 30 in good health and CMV-seronegative. CDR3s include the opening cysteine and the closing phenylalanine or tryptophan. The D gene is left open where the match is weak. Clone size, where shown, is once, few, many, or a class for clones that have expanded.

v_gene	j_gene	abundance	d_gene	CDR3aa	CDR3nt
TRBV19	TRBJ1-2	-	-	CASSMAPREVYGYTF	TGTGCCAGTAGTATGGCCCCTCGGGAGGTGTATGGCTACACCTTC
TRBV5-6	TRBJ2-5	once	TRBD2	CASSRRGGRETQYF	TGTGCCAGCAGCCGCCGGGGGGGCCGGGAGACCCAGTACTTC
TRBV4-3	TRBJ2-3	-	-	CASSQGPGGSGPLPDTQYF	TGCGCCAGCAGCCAAGGCCCCGGAGGTTCGGGCCCACTCCCAGATACGCAGTATTTT
TRBV5-4	TRBJ2-6	-	-	CASSLGLGADGANVLTF	TGTGCCAGCAGCTTGGGGCTTGGGGCTGATGGGGCCAACGTCCTGACTTTC
TRBV5-4	TRBJ2-7	-	-	CASSTPWRVTTYEQYF	TGTGCCAGCAGCACCCCGTGGCGGGTGACGACCTACGAGCAGTACTTC
TRBV18	TRBJ1-5	-	-	CASSQDSFGLGNQPQHF	TGTGCCAGCTCACAGGACAGTTTTGGGCTTGGCAATCAGCCCCAGCATTTT
TRBV10-3	TRBJ2-7	few	TRBD2	CAISARPGREGSYEQYF	TGTGCCATCAGTGCCCGGCCGGGGCGGGAGGGGTCCTACGAGCAGTACTTC
TRBV28	TRBJ2-2	-	-	CAGGSTNTGELFF	TGTGCCGGAGGCTCAACGAACACCGGGGAGCTGTTTTTT
TRBV7-9	TRBJ2-4	-	TRBD1	CASSLGEDRVAYF	TGTGCCAGCAGCTTAGGGGAGGACAGGGTTGCTTACTTC
TRBV15	TRBJ1-4	-	TRBD1	CATSRDAGQGSEKLFF	TGTGCCACCAGCAGAGATGCCGGACAGGGTTCAGAAAAACTGTTTTTT
TRBV19	TRBJ2-4	-	TRBD1	CASRDRPRGIQYF	TGTGCCAGTAGGGACAGGCCCCGGGGCATTCAGTACTTC
TRBV5-1	TRBJ2-7	-	TRBD2	CATSAREGYEQYF	TGCGCCACCTCCGCCAGGGAGGGCTACGAGCAGTACTTC
TRBV7-6	TRBJ2-2	-	TRBD1	CASSQEATGANTGELFF	TGTGCCAGCAGCCAGGAGGCGACAGGGGCGAACACCGGGGAGCTGTTTTTT
TRBV7-2	TRBJ2-7	-	TRBD1	CASSLGGTGGHEQYF	TGTGCCAGCAGCTTAGGAGGGACAGGGGGCCACGAGCAGTACTTC
TRBV4-3	TRBJ2-1	-	-	CASSQQPWAGYYNEQFF	TGCGCCAGCAGCCAACAACCCTGGGCAGGATACTACAATGAGCAGTTCTTC
TRBV5-8	TRBJ2-7	-	TRBD1	CASSWGTGVWYEQYF	TGTGCCAGCAGCTGGGGCACAGGGGTATGGTACGAGCAGTACTTC
TRBV14	TRBJ2-1	-	TRBD1	CATSTTGGDEQFF	TGTGCCACCTCCACCACAGGGGGCGATGAGCAGTTCTTC
TRBV7-3	TRBJ1-2	-	TRBD1	CASSLTLRGQGGGYTF	TGTGCCAGCAGCTTAACGTTAAGGGGGCAGGGCGGTGGCTACACCTTC
TRBV10-3	TRBJ2-3	-	-	CAISVGQATDTQYF	TGTGCCATCAGTGTTGGGCAGGCGACAGATACGCAGTATTTT
TRBV5-4	TRBJ2-1	-	TRBD2	CASSLGGGHYNEQFF	TGTGCCAGCAGCTTGGGCGGGGGGCACTACAATGAGCAGTTCTTC
TRBV18	TRBJ2-1	-	-	CASSPPRRTRGEQFF	TGTGCCAGCTCACCACCGAGACGCACCAGGGGTGAGCAGTTCTTC
TRBV28	TRBJ2-7	once	-	CASSRGRGSYEQYF	TGTGCCAGCAGTCGCGGCAGGGGCTCCTACGAGCAGTACTTC
TRBV7-2	TRBJ2-2	-	TRBD2	CASSLVAGGPPAGELFF	TGTGCCAGCAGCTTAGTGGCGGGAGGGCCCCCCGCCGGGGAGCTGTTTTTT
TRBV16	TRBJ2-7	-	-	CASSQIGAPVIPQYF	TGTGCCAGCAGCCAAATTGGGGCCCCGGTCATCCCTCAGTACTTC
TRBV18	TRBJ1-5	-	-	CASSPAAGGNQPQHF	TGTGCCAGCTCGCCGGCGGCAGGGGGCAATCAGCCCCAGCATTTT
TRBV7-9	TRBJ2-7	-	TRBD1	CASSLAGTRDSAYEQYF	TGTGCCAGCAGCTTAGCGGGAACCCGGGACAGCGCCTACGAGCAGTACTTC
TRBV9	TRBJ2-1	-	TRBD2	CASSPRARLAEAYNEQFF	TGTGCCAGCAGCCCCCGCGCCCGACTAGCAGAAGCCTACAATGAGCAGTTCTTC
TRBV18	TRBJ1-1	-	TRBD1	CASSQGVNTEAFF	TGTGCCAGCTCCCAGGGGGTTAACACTGAAGCTTTCTTT
TRBV28	TRBJ1-5	once	-	CASSRVQGSNQPQHF	TGTGCCAGCAGCCGAGTTCAGGGAAGCAATCAGCCCCAGCATTTT
TRBV7-2	TRBJ2-3	-	-	CASSLDSTHTQYF	TGTGCCAGCAGCCTGGACAGCACTCATACGCAGTATTTT
TRBV27	TRBJ1-1	-	TRBD1	CASAGGHTEAFF	TGTGCCAGCGCAGGGGGCCACACTGAAGCTTTCTTT
TRBV13	TRBJ2-3	-	-	CASSPGGPQGDTQYF	TGTGCCAGCAGCCCCGGGGGGCCACAAGGGGATACGCAGTATTTT
TRBV5-8	TRBJ1-2	-	TRBD1	CASSQWTGGPYGYTF	TGTGCCAGCAGCCAATGGACAGGGGGCCCATATGGCTACACCTTC
TRBV2	TRBJ1-5	once	-	CASKWGPGPQHF	TGTGCCAGCAAGTGGGGGCCCGGGCCCCAGCATTTT
TRBV19	TRBJ2-3	-	-	CASTQGRGTDTQYF	TGTGCCAGTACCCAGGGGAGGGGCACAGATACGCAGTATTTT
TRBV4-3	TRBJ2-2	-	-	CASSQDPPGVGELFF	TGCGCCAGCAGCCAAGACCCCCCAGGGGTGGGGGAGCTGTTTTTT
TRBV11-2	TRBJ1-2	-	-	CASSPPIPDSNYGYTF	TGTGCCAGCAGCCCCCCCATCCCGGACAGTAACTATGGCTACACCTTC
TRBV29-1	TRBJ2-5	-	TRBD2	CSGAGGLRWETQYF	TGCAGCGGCGCGGGGGGACTAAGGTGGGAGACCCAGTACTTC
TRBV21-1	TRBJ2-2	-	-	CATPGGGQGYTGELFF	TGTGCCACCCCCGGGGGGGGTCAGGGTTACACCGGGGAGCTGTTTTTT
TRBV2	TRBJ2-6	-	-	CASSDPLGQAANSGANVLTF	TGTGCCAGCAGTGATCCACTTGGGCAGGCAGCCAACTCTGGGGCCAACGTCCTGACTTTC
TRBV7-2	TRBJ2-1	-	-	CASSPRQRGGYEQFF	TGTGCCAGCAGCCCCCGCCAGAGGGGGGGTTATGAGCAGTTCTTC
TRBV27	TRBJ2-7	-	TRBD1	CASRTGGREQYF	TGTGCCAGCAGGACAGGGGGACGCGAGCAGTACTTC
TRBV6-6	TRBJ2-1	-	-	CASRTTGYNEQFF	TGTGCCAGCAGAACCACAGGATACAATGAGCAGTTCTTC
TRBV27	TRBJ2-1	-	TRBD2	CASNLGAGGRNEQFF	TGTGCCAGCAATCTGGGTGCGGGAGGGCGGAATGAGCAGTTCTTC
TRBV27	TRBJ2-4	-	TRBD2	CASSPGTSKNIQYF	TGTGCCAGCAGTCCCGGGACTAGTAAAAACATTCAGTACTTC
TRBV28	TRBJ2-2	-	-	CASNQRHSTGELFF	TGTGCCAGCAACCAAAGACACTCCACCGGGGAGCTGTTTTTT
TRBV28	TRBJ1-1	-	TRBD1	CASSFPAARGTEAFF	TGTGCCAGCAGTTTCCCCGCCGCCAGGGGGACTGAAGCTTTCTTT
TRBV19	TRBJ2-4	-	TRBD1	CASSMGGQGGNIQYF	TGTGCCAGTAGTATGGGCGGACAGGGAGGAAACATTCAGTACTTC
TRBV19	TRBJ2-1	-	TRBD2	CASSIVAGSYNEQFF	TGTGCCAGTAGTATAGTAGCGGGGTCGTACAATGAGCAGTTCTTC
TRBV6-4	TRBJ2-1	-	TRBD1	CATGQGFYNEQFF	TGTGCCACCGGACAGGGTTTCTACAATGAGCAGTTCTTC
TRBV15	TRBJ2-1	-	-	CATSRGQATYNEQFF	TGTGCCACCAGCAGAGGACAGGCAACCTACAATGAGCAGTTCTTC
TRBV19	TRBJ1-1	-	-	CAAQRQLNTEAFF	TGTGCCGCCCAGCGGCAGTTGAACACTGAAGCTTTCTTT
TRBV28	TRBJ2-7	-	TRBD1	CATQGGDRVAEQYF	TGTGCCACCCAGGGGGGGGACAGGGTGGCCGAGCAGTACTTC
TRBV27	TRBJ2-5	-	TRBD1	CASRKDRGPQETQYF	TGTGCCAGCAGGAAAGACAGGGGGCCCCAAGAGACCCAGTACTTC
TRBV7-2	TRBJ2-7	once	TRBD2	CASSLGLAPEQYF	TGTGCCAGCAGCCTCGGACTAGCGCCCGAGCAGTACTTC
TRBV18	TRBJ2-5	once	TRBD2	CASSRASGYQETQYF	TGTGCCAGCTCACGGGCTAGCGGGTACCAAGAGACCCAGTACTTC
TRBV27	TRBJ2-4	-	TRBD2	CASSLRREAGNIQYF	TGTGCCAGCAGTTTAAGGCGGGAGGCGGGAAACATTCAGTACTTC
TRBV7-8	TRBJ2-5	-	TRBD2	CASSSGLAVLETQYF	TGTGCCAGCAGCTCGGGACTAGCGGTATTGGAGACCCAGTACTTC
TRBV5-1	TRBJ2-1	-	-	CASSLVPGISYNEQFF	TGCGCCAGCAGCTTGGTCCCCGGGATCTCCTACAATGAGCAGTTCTTC
TRBV5-1	TRBJ1-2	-	-	CASSLDQGPYGYTF	TGCGCCAGCAGCTTGGATCAGGGGCCTTATGGCTACACCTTC